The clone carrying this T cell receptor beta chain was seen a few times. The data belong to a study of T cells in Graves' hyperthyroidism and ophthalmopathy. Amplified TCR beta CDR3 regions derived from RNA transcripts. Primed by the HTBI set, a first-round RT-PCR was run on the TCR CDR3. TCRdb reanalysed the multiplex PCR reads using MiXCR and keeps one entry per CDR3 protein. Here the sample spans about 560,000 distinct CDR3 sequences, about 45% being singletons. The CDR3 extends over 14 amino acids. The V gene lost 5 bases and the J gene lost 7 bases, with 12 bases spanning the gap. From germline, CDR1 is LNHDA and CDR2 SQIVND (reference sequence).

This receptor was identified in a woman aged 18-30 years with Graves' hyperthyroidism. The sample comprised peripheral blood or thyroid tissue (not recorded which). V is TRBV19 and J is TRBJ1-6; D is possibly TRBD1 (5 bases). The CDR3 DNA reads TGTGCCAGTAGTCAGACAGAGCCGAATTCACCCCTCCACTTT. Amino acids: CASSQTEPNSPLHF.